The source of this TCR beta chain is a study of blood T cells in healthy people across ages. Study-wide findings and caveats: Fewer expanded clones and more diversity marked long-lived versus aged donors. In these data, TCR beta diversity tracked strongly with naive T cell percentage.

A second PCR, run for about 7 to 11 cycles, used a sample-barcoded 5' primer plus a J-beta primer mix. TCRdb processed the 5' RACE reads anew with MiXCR; each CDR3 protein has one entry. The sample contains approximately 850,000 distinct CDR3 sequences, roughly 50% of which appear only once. This clonotype appeared once. The antigen remains undetermined. The sample taken for sequencing was blood. The source is a young man in good health.

CDR3 DNA: TGTGCCAGCAGCCGAATAGTGGGGGGTCAAGAGACCCAGTACTTC. This translates into CASSRIVGGQETQYF. The chain is built from TRBV4-2 and TRBJ2-5, with D tentatively TRBD2 (6 bases). With 4 bases removed from V and 2 bases from J, the gap between germline ends came to 14 bases. This CDR3 is 15 amino acids long. Germline V gene sequence: CDR1 LGHNA, CDR2 YNFKEQ.